These T cell receptor beta chains were read from a single sample in a study of T cells in Graves' hyperthyroidism and ophthalmopathy. TCRdb re-derived calls from the multiplex PCR reads in MiXCR, one entry per CDR3 protein. The sample has hundreds of thousands of distinct CDR3 sequences, roughly 15% seen once. The sequenced sample was blood. The receptors stem from a woman aged 40-49 years with Graves' hyperthyroidism. CDR3s include the opening cysteine and the closing phenylalanine or tryptophan. The D gene is left open where the match is weak. Clone size is shown for a subset of rows, as once, few, many or a class of expanded clone.

D gene	CDR3 length	J gene	V gene	clone size	CDR3 DNA	CDR3 protein
TRBD2	13	TRBJ2-7	TRBV29-1	.	TGCAGCGTTGACACTAGCGGGAGGGCCGAGCAGTACTTC	CSVDTSGRAEQYF
.	12	TRBJ2-1	TRBV20-1	many	TGCAGTGCTAGAGATCCAGGCAATGAGCAGTTCTTC	CSARDPGNEQFF
.	14	TRBJ2-7	TRBV3-1	many	TGTGCCAGCAGCCGCACCCCAAGCTCCTACGAGCAGTACTTC	CASSRTPSSYEQYF
.	16	TRBJ2-7	TRBV5-4	.	TGTGCCAGCAGCTTGGGGCAGGGGTCGTTACCCTACGAGCAGTACTTC	CASSLGQGSLPYEQYF
TRBD1	16	TRBJ1-1	TRBV18	many	TGTGCCAGCTCACCAATTGGGACAGGAGTGAACACTGAAGCTTTCTTT	CASSPIGTGVNTEAFF
TRBD2	15	TRBJ2-7	TRBV5-1	few	TGCGCCAGCAGCTCCCCAGGGACTAGAGGCTACGAGCAGTACTTC	CASSSPGTRGYEQYF
.	15	TRBJ1-6	TRBV6-1	.	TGTGCCAGCAGCCCCGCAGGGGCCTATAATTCACCCCTCCACTTT	CASSPAGAYNSPLHF
.	15	TRBJ2-3	TRBV11-3	many	TGTGCCAGCGATTTCTCGGAAGGTGGAACAGATACGCAGTATTTT	CASDFSEGGTDTQYF
.	12	TRBJ1-2	TRBV5-1	.	TGCGCCAGCAAGGACCCTAACTATGGCTACACCTTC	CASKDPNYGYTF
.	14	TRBJ2-2	TRBV7-3	many	TGTGCCAGCAGCCCCGGACCAAACACCGGGGAGCTGTTTTTT	CASSPGPNTGELFF
TRBD2	16	TRBJ2-1	TRBV20-1	many	TGCAGTGCTAGAGTAACAGCGGGGGGCCGGTACAATGAGCAGTTCTTC	CSARVTAGGRYNEQFF
.	16	TRBJ1-1	TRBV18	.	TGTGCCAGCTCACCGACGGAACTGGCCAGCAATCGTAGAGCTTTCTTT	CASSPTELASNRRAFF
.	16	TRBJ2-7	TRBV6-2/TRBV6-3	many	TGTGCCAGCAGTACCTCCCGGACACCAGGCTCCTACGAGCAGTACTTC	CASSTSRTPGSYEQYF
TRBD2	16	TRBJ2-3	TRBV3-1	many	TGTGCCAGCAGCCAAGATTATTCCAGCGGGAGCAATACGCAGTATTTT	CASSQDYSSGSNTQYF
TRBD2	16	TRBJ2-3	TRBV5-1	many	TGCGCCAGCAGCCCTGAGCGGGAGCGGAGCACAGATACGCAGTATTTT	CASSPERERSTDTQYF
TRBD1	14	TRBJ2-7	TRBV6-1	.	TGTGCCAGCAGCGAACGGACAGGCTCTGCCGAGCAGTACTTC	CASSERTGSAEQYF
.	14	TRBJ2-5	TRBV2	many	TGTGCCAGCAGTGCAGGCAGGTCGGATGGGACCCAGTACTTC	CASSAGRSDGTQYF
TRBD2	17	TRBJ2-1	TRBV20-1	many	TGCAGTGCTAGAACTCCCCTTGCGGGAGCATCCTACAATGAGCAGTTCTTC	CSARTPLAGASYNEQFF
.	13	TRBJ2-1	TRBV7-6	few	TGTGCCAGCAGCCGGACCACCTACAATGAGCAGTTCTTC	CASSRTTYNEQFF
TRBD1	14	TRBJ1-2	TRBV27	.	TGTGCCAGCAGTTCGGACAGGAGCCACTCTGGCTACACCTTC	CASSSDRSHSGYTF
TRBD2	20	TRBJ2-3	TRBV7-8	.	TGTGCCAGCAGCTTAGTTCGTTTTGGGACTAGCGGGTTTGGCACAGATACGCAGTATTTT	CASSLVRFGTSGFGTDTQYF
.	12	TRBJ2-1	TRBV5-1	.	TGCGCCAGCGAAACGGGGCGGGATGAGCAGTTCTTC	CASETGRDEQFF
.	16	TRBJ2-2	TRBV28	few	TGTGCCAGCCATACTCTCTCTACCTTGAACACCGGGGAGCTGTTTTTT	CASHTLSTLNTGELFF